This T cell receptor (beta chain) came from a study of post-analysis software for immune sequencing data. Study-wide results and limits: Roughly five TRBV segments appeared more often in patients than in controls, and TRBV5-6, TRBV5-1 and TRBV20-1 were among these.

The authors incorporated unique molecular identifiers into the TCR beta cDNA libraries. TCRdb processed the PCR reads anew with MiXCR; each CDR3 protein has one entry. The sample includes about 540,000 distinct CDR3 sequences, 30% to 40% seen only once; the top ten take roughly 6%. Between the trimmed V and J ends, which lost 7 bases and 5 bases, there was a span of 23 bases. The length of the CDR3 is 16 residues. Germline V lookup: CDR1 SGHAT, CDR2 FQDESV (reference sequence). This clonotype turned up a few times. Its specificity is not known. The chain employs TRBV11-1 and TRBJ2-5; D tentatively fits TRBD1 or TRBD2 (5 bases each). The origin of this receptor is a girl aged 2-17 years with multiple sclerosis. Sequencing was performed on blood. The CDR3 is CASTISGDRWLETQYF. Here the CDR3 DNA reads TGTGCCAGCACCATAAGTGGGGACCGGTGGTTGGAGACCCAGTACTTC.